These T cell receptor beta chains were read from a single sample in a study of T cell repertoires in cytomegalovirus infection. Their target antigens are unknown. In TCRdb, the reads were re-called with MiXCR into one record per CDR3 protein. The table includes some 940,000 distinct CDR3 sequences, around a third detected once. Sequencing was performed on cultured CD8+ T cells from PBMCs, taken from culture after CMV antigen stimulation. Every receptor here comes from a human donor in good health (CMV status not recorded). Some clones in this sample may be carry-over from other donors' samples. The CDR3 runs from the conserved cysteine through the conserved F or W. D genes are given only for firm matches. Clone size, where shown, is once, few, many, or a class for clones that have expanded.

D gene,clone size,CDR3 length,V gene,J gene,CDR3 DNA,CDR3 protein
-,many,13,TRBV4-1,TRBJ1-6,TGCGCCAGCAGCCAAGATCTTAATTCACCCCTCCACTTT,CASSQDLNSPLHF
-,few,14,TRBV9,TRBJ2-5,TGTGCCAGCAGCGTAGAGGGGGACCCAGAGACCCAGTACTTC,CASSVEGDPETQYF
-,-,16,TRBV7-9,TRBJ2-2,TGTGCCAGCAGACACCGGGACAACGGGCTCACCGGGGAGCTGTTTTTT,CASRHRDNGLTGELFF
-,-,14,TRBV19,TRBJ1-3,TGTGCCAGTAGTATAACGGGTGCCGGAAACACCATATATTTT,CASSITGAGNTIYF
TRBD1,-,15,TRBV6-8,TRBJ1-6,TGTGCCAGCAGTCCCGGACAGGGGGACTGGTCACCCCTCTACTTT,CASSPGQGDWSPLYF
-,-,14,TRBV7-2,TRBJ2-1,TGTGCCAGCAGCGAGGAGGGGGCTTACAATGAGCAGTTCTTC,CASSEEGAYNEQFF
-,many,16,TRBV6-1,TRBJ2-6,TGTGCCTCTATCCATCGGGAGAGCTCTGGGGCCAACGTCCTGACTTTC,CASIHRESSGANVLTF
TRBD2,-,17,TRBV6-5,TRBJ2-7,TGTGCCAGCAGTTACTCTTCCCTAGCGGGGACCTCCTACGAGCAGTACTTC,CASSYSSLAGTSYEQYF
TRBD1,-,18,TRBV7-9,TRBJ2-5,TGTGCCAGCAGCTTACCCCGGACAGGGGGCGGGATTGGTAAGACCCAGTACTTC,CASSLPRTGGGIGKTQYF
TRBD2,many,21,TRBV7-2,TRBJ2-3,TGTGCCAGCAGCTTAGTGGGCCGACTAGCGGGGCACCCACCTAGCACAGATACGCAGTATTTT,CASSLVGRLAGHPPSTDTQYF
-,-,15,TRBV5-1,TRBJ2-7,TGCGCCAGCAGCTTGGGGTTAGAAACCACCTACGAGCAGTACTTC,CASSLGLETTYEQYF
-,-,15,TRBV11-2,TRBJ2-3,TGTGCCAGCAGCGATTGGGAGCGTAGCACAGATACGCAGTATTTT,CASSDWERSTDTQYF
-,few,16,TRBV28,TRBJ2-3,TGTGCCAGCGTACTCTTCGGGGCCGCTAGCACAGATACGCAGTATTTT,CASVLFGAASTDTQYF
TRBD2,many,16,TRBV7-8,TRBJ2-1,TGTGCCAGCAGCCCGGGGGCTAGCGGGGGTAACAATGAGCAGTTCTTC,CASSPGASGGNNEQFF
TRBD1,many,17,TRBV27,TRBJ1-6,TGTGCCAGCAGTCCCGGGACAGGGGTGCGCGGAGCTTCACCCCTCCACTTT,CASSPGTGVRGASPLHF
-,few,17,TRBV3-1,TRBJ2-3,TGTGCCAGCAGCCAAACAGGACACGCACCTAGCACAGATACGCAGTATTTT,CASSQTGHAPSTDTQYF
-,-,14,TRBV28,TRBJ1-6,TGTGCCAGCAGTTTATTCTCCGTGAGTTCACCCCTCCACTTT,CASSLFSVSSPLHF
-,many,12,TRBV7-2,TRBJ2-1,TGTGCCAGCAGCCCCTGGGAAACTGAGCAGTTCTTC,CASSPWETEQFF
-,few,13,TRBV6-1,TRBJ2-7,TGTGCCAGCAGTGAATTCGGGGGCTACGAGCAGTACTTC,CASSEFGGYEQYF
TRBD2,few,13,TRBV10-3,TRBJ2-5,TGTGCCATCAGTGATGAGGGAGGGGAGACCCAGTACTTC,CAISDEGGETQYF
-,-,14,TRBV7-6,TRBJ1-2,TGTGCCAGCAGCCGAGAAACAGGGTGGGATGGCTACACCTTC,CASSRETGWDGYTF
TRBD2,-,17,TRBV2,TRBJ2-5,TGTGCCAGCAGTGATGTGCTAGCGGGGGGGTCCCAAGAGACCCAGTACTTC,CASSDVLAGGSQETQYF
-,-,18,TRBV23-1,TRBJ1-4,TGCGCCAGCAGTCAATCGAATAGGGGACACTATCGTAATGAAAAACTGTTTTTT,CASSQSNRGHYRNEKLFF
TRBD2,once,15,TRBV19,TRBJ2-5,TGTGCCAGTAGTATCCTCGGACTAGCGGGAGATACCCAGTACTTC,CASSILGLAGDTQYF
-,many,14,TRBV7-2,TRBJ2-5,TGTGCCAGCAGCTTGAGAAAGGGTGGAGAGACCCAGTACTTC,CASSLRKGGETQYF
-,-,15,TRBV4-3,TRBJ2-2,TGCGCCAGCAGGCAAGGGATCACGAACACCGGGGAGCTGTTTTTT,CASRQGITNTGELFF
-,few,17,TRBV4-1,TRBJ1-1,TGCGCCAGCAGCCAAGAAACCCCAGAGACCTTGAACACTGAAGCTTTCTTT,CASSQETPETLNTEAFF
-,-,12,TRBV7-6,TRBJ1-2,TGTGCCAGCAGCCCCGGGGGACGAGGCTACACCTTC,CASSPGGRGYTF
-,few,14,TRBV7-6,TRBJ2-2,TGTGCCAGCAGCCCGGGACTGCACCCCGGGGAGCTGTTTTTT,CASSPGLHPGELFF
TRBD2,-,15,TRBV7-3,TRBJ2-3,TGTGCCAGCAGCCCGAGACTAGCGGTGGGAGATACGCAGTATTTT,CASSPRLAVGDTQYF
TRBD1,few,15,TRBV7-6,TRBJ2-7,TGTGCCAGCAGCCCGCCCCGGACAGGCTCCTACGAGCAGTACTTC,CASSPPRTGSYEQYF
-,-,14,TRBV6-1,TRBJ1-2,TGTGCCAGCAGTGAAGCTCCTCTTAACTATGGCTACACCTTC,CASSEAPLNYGYTF
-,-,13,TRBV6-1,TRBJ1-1,TGTGCCAGCAGTTACCCCTTCCTTACTGAAGCTTTCTTT,CASSYPFLTEAFF
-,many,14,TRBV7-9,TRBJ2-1,TGTGCCAGCAGCCCCTCAGGGAGAGGTAATGAGCAGTTCTTC,CASSPSGRGNEQFF
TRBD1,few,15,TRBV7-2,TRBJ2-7,TGTGCCAGCAGCTTATATCCGACAGGGCGGTACGAGCAGTACTTC,CASSLYPTGRYEQYF
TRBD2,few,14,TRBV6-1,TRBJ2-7,TGTGCCAGCAGTGAATTCCAGCGGGGTTACGAGCAGTACTTC,CASSEFQRGYEQYF
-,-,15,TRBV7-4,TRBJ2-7,TGTGCCAGCAGCTTAGAGAGGACGGGCCCTGGGGAGCAGTACTTC,CASSLERTGPGEQYF
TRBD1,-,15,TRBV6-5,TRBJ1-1,TGTGCCAGCAGTTACTCCAGGGGGGGGAACACTGAAGCTTTCTTT,CASSYSRGGNTEAFF
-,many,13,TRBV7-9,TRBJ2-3,TGTGCCAGCAGCTTAGGATACACAGATACGCAGTATTTT,CASSLGYTDTQYF
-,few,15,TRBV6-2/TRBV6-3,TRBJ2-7,TGTGCCAGCAGTTCCCCCGGCCGTAGCTCCTACGAGCAGTACTTC,CASSSPGRSSYEQYF
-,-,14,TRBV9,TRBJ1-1,TGTGCCAGCAGCCCCTTCGGGGGTAACACTGAAGCTTTCTTT,CASSPFGGNTEAFF
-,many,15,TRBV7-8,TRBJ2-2,TGTGCCAGCAGCTTAGGGGTCGCGAACACCGGGGAGCTGTTTTTT,CASSLGVANTGELFF
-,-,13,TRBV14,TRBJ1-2,TGTGCCAGCAGCCAAGTTCAGGCCCTTGGCTACACCTTC,CASSQVQALGYTF
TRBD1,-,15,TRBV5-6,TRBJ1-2,TGTGCCAGCAGCCTGCCGGGGGACAGGATCTATGGCTACACCTTC,CASSLPGDRIYGYTF
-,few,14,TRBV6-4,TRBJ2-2,TGTGCCAGCAGTCTGGTAGAGGCTGTCGGGGAGCTGTTTTTT,CASSLVEAVGELFF
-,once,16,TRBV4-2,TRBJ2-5,TGTGCCAGCAGCCAAGGCCCTGTGGGCAGCGAAGAGACCCAGTACTTC,CASSQGPVGSEETQYF
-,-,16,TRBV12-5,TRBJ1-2,TGTGCTAGTGGTTTGACCCCGGCACTCGACAACTATGGCTACACCTTC,CASGLTPALDNYGYTF
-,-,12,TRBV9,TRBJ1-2,TGTGCCAGCAGCGCAGGACCGGATGGCTACACCTTC,CASSAGPDGYTF
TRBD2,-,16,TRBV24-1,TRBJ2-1,TGTGCCACCAGTGATTTAACTAGCGGGGGGGCCGATGAGCAGTTCTTC,CATSDLTSGGADEQFF
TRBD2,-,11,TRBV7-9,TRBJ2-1,TGTGTCAGCAGCAGTAGCGGGGGGGAGTTCTTC,CVSSSSGGEFF
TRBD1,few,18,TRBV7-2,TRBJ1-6,TGTGCCAGCAGCCCCTTGGGGACAGGGAGCTCCTATAATTCACCCCTCCACTTT,CASSPLGTGSSYNSPLHF
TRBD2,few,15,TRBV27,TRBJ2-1,TGTGCCAGCAGACTCAGCGGGGGGGTCTACAATGAGCAGTTCTTC,CASRLSGGVYNEQFF
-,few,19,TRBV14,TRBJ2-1,TGTGCCAGCAGCCATCCTTACTCCGCAAAGCCCATTACAGGGCATGAGCAGTTCTTC,CASSHPYSAKPITGHEQFF
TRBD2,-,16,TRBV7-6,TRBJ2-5,TGTGCCAGCAGCTGGTTAAACTCGGGGGGCCAAGAGACCCAGTACTTC,CASSWLNSGGQETQYF
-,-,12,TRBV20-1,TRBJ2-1,TGCAGTTCCCCCCTGAAGGCTGATGAGCAGTTCTTC,CSSPLKADEQFF